One and the same sample provided the 17 T cell receptor beta chains below, sequenced in a study of T cells in narcolepsy. Assay: immunoSEQ multiplex PCR; the TCRdb copy retains only in-frame clones and omits some. The profile shows roughly 25,000 clones, 50% to 65% of them singletons. The sample taken for sequencing was memory (CD45RA-) CD4+ T cells from blood. The receptor set was obtained from a human donor in good health.

For the CDR3, the DNA is TGTGCCAGCTCGCCTAACGAGGGCGGGGGTCAGCCCCAGCATTTT. It codes for CASSPNEGGGQPQHF. The V gene is TRBV18, the J gene TRBJ1-5; a possible D gene is TRBD1 (5 bases). V was pared by 6 bases and J by 6 bases, with 18 bases between. Germline CDR1 is KGHSH and CDR2 is LQKENI. The CDR3 consists of 15 residues.

Of note for this clone: At one of its ends the junction is not consistent with the germline gene, which may arise from a read error. CDR3 sequence reads: CASSPSGSGYNEQFF. CDR3 nucleotide sequence: TGTGCTAGCAGTCCGAGCGGGAGCGGGTACAATGAGCAGTTCTTC. The gene calls are TRBV7-7 and TRBJ2-1; 8 bases align to TRBD2. This CDR3 comprises 15 residues. Germline CDR1 is SSHAT and CDR2 is FNYEAQ (reference sequence).

This clone was seen more than once but under ten times. This chain links TRBV2 with TRBJ1-4, with 9 nucleotides matching TRBD1. CDR3 length equals 15 residues. Germline V gives CDR1 SNHLY, CDR2 FYNNEI. J was trimmed by 6 bases and V by 7 bases; bases with no gene match: 9. The CDR3 is CASTRGTGGYEKLFF. CDR3 nucleotide sequence: TGTGCCAGCACCAGGGGAACAGGGGGCTATGAAAAACTGTTTTTT.

V gene TRBV29-1 combines with J gene TRBJ1-2; a possible D gene is TRBD1 (5 bases). The V end was cut by 4 bases, the J end by 8 bases, with 14 bases between. This CDR3 comprises 12 residues. CDR1 and CDR2 from the germline V gene are SQVTM and ANQGSEA. Here the CDR3 DNA reads TGCAGCGTTGGAGCCAGGGACGGCGGCTACACCTTC. The encoded protein is CSVGARDGGYTF.

This clone has a handful of counts. J is TRBJ2-7 and V is TRBV5-1; TRBD2 matches 7 bases. The germline V gene encodes CDR1 SGHRS and CDR2 YFSETQ. V shed 4 bases and J 2 bases; nucleotides not matched to a gene: 9. The CDR3 runs 15 residues. The DNA for the CDR3 is TGCGCCAGCAGCACGGGCAGGACTAGTCCCTACGAGCAGTACTTC. Protein product: CASSTGRTSPYEQYF.

The gene calls are TRBV4-1 and TRBJ2-7, with 7 bases lining up with TRBD1. The germline gives CDR1 MGHRA, CDR2 YSYEKL. Trimming removed 4 bases from V and 3 bases from J; junction bases left unmatched: 9. This CDR3 is 15 amino acids long. The CDR3 region has the DNA TGCGCCAGCAGCCGAGCCGGGACAGCCCTCTACGAGCAGTACTTC. Its translation: CASSRAGTALYEQYF.

For this clone: An end of the junction differs from the germline gene, which may be a read error. The V call is TRBV28, the J call TRBJ2-7; D is perhaps TRBD1 or TRBD2 (5 bases each). The CDR3 loop spans 11 amino acids. Germline loops: CDR1 MDHEN, CDR2 SYDVKM. CDR3 residues: CASSSYRDGSF. The CDR3 region has the DNA TGTGCCAGCAGTTCCTACCGGGACGGAAGTTTC.

The rearrangement joins TRBV7-9 to TRBJ2-3, with D maybe TRBD2 (6 bases). Deletions cut 5 bases from V and 0 bases from J, with 9 bases between. From germline, CDR1 is SEHNR and CDR2 FQNEAQ (reference sequence). The CDR3 length is 14 residues. CDR3 DNA: TGTGCCAGCAGCAGTAGCGGTAGCACAGATACGCAGTATTTT. Its translation: CASSSSGSTDTQYF.

This chain uses TRBV5-1 with TRBJ2-1; 11 bases map to TRBD2. The CDR3 length is 19 residues. Losses at the gene ends were 0 bases for V and 0 bases for J; bases not matched to a gene: 8. CDR1 and CDR2 from the germline V gene are SGHRS and YFSETQ. CDR3 sequence reads: CASSLAVTSGASSYNEQFF. The CDR3, as DNA: TGCGCCAGCAGCTTGGCTGTGACTAGCGGGGCGAGCTCCTACAATGAGCAGTTCTTC. The full variable domain, its missing parts supplied by reference TRBV5-1 and TRBJ2-1, is KAGVTQTPRYLIKTRGQQVTLSCSPISGHRSVSWYQQTPGQGLQFLFEYFSETQRNKGNFPGRFSGRQFSNSRSEMNVSTLELGDSALYLCASSLAVTSGASSYNEQFFGPGTRLTVL.

V gene TRBV5-1 combines with J gene TRBJ1-1; no firm D call. The germline V and J ends were trimmed by 7 bases and 8 bases, with 18 bases remaining between them. Germline values: CDR1 SGHRS, CDR2 YFSETQ. This CDR3 comprises 13 residues. In nucleotides, the CDR3 is TGCGCCAGCCAACCCGGGGATCTCGACGAAGCTTTCTTT. This encodes CASQPGDLDEAFF.

The chain uses TRBV5-1 and TRBJ2-3; 11 bases agree with TRBD2. V shed 5 bases, J shed 6 bases, and the junction held 8 bases outside the gene matches. From germline, CDR1 is SGHRS and CDR2 YFSETQ. This CDR3 region has 15 residues. The CDR3 is CASSHSSGRGDTQYF. CDR3 in DNA: TGCGCCAGCAGTCATAGTAGCGGGAGGGGCGATACGCAGTATTTT.

The chain uses TRBV5-1 and TRBJ2-2; 11 bases match TRBD1. The trim removed 3 bases at V and 14 bases at J, leaving 9 bases unmatched. The germline V gene has CDR1 SGHRS and CDR2 YFSETQ. CDR3 length: 14 residues. DNA for the CDR3: TGCGCCAGCAGCTGGGACGTTGGGACAGGGGGACTGTTTTTT. It specifies CASSWDVGTGGLFF.

V gene TRBV4-2 combines with J gene TRBJ1-6, with D possibly being TRBD1 (5 bases). V was trimmed by 0 bases and J by 8 bases, leaving 11 bases between them. The germline CDR1 and CDR2 sequences are LGHNA and YNFKEQ. The CDR3 runs to 15 residues. This CDR3 reads CASSQDPGGDSPLHF. CDR3 coding DNA: TGTGCCAGCAGCCAAGACCCGGGGGGGGATTCACCCCTCCACTTT.

Only a few counts were recorded for this clone. V usage is TRBV28 and J usage is TRBJ1-5, with TRBD1 matching over 12 bases. CDR3 length: 15 amino acids. Losses at the gene ends were 6 bases for V and 7 bases for J; bases not matched to a gene: 7. Germline V lookup: CDR1 MDHEN, CDR2 SYDVKM. This CDR3 reads CASSPGQGAGQPQHF. The CDR3 coding sequence is TGTGCCAGCAGCCCGGGACAGGGGGCCGGGCAGCCCCAGCATTTT. Based on the CDR3 plus reference TRBV28 and TRBJ1-5, the full variable domain is DVKVTQSSRYLVKRTGEKVFLECVQDMDHENMFWYRQDPGLGLRLIYFSYDVKMKEKGDIPEGYSVSREKKERFSLILESASTNQTSMYLCASSPGQGAGQPQHFGDGTRLSIL.

The CDR3 DNA sequence: TGTGCCAGCAGTTACTCGTCAGGTGAGGTTTCCTACGAGCAGTACTTC. Its protein is CASSYSSGEVSYEQYF. This chain uses TRBV6-6 with TRBJ2-7, with unresolved D. This CDR3 spans 16 amino acids. Germline V lookup: CDR1 MNHNY, CDR2 SVGAGI (reference sequence). Trimming removed 0 bases from V and 1 base from J, with 13 bases in between.

The J gene is TRBJ2-3, the V gene TRBV11-2; D remains unclear. The ends were cut back, 5 bases at V and 2 bases at J, with 8 bases in the middle. The CDR3 is 13 amino acids. Germline V gene data show CDR1 as SGHAT and CDR2 as FQNNGV. The CDR3 spells CASSPLFTDTQYF. In DNA form, the CDR3 reads TGTGCCAGCAGCCCACTCTTCACAGATACGCAGTATTTT.

The V call is TRBV9, the J call TRBJ2-1; the D call may be TRBD1 or TRBD2 (5 bases each). Trimming took off 0 bases at V and 4 bases at J, with 11 bases between the two ends. CDR1 is SGDLS and CDR2 is YYNGEE in the germline V gene. The length of the CDR3 is 15 residues. CDR3 protein: CASSVGGTEYNEQFF. CDR3 nucleotides: TGTGCCAGCAGCGTAGGAGGGACGGAGTACAATGAGCAGTTCTTC.